These T cell receptor beta chains were read from a single sample in a study of blood T cell repertoires in COVID-19. Sequencing used immunoSEQ multiplex PCR; TCRdb keeps in-frame clones, though not all of them. The sample lists 120,000 to 150,000 clones, around 90% occurring once. Sequencing used peripheral blood. The receptors come from a human donor in a cohort sampled during active COVID-19. The CDR3 runs from the conserved cysteine through the conserved F or W. The order of the fields is clone size, J gene, D gene, V gene, CDR3 DNA, CDR3 protein. A D gene is named only where the DNA matches it firmly. Size is omitted from some rows. Given values are once, few, many or a class for expanded clones.

>-|TRBJ2-1|-|TRBV7-2
TGTGCCAGCAGCTTAGGGGCAGGGTGGTCGGGTGAGCAGTTCTTC
CASSLGAGWSGEQFF
>-|TRBJ2-1|-|TRBV10-3
TGTGCCATCAGTGACAGGGGCGATGAGCAGTTCTTC
CAISDRGDEQFF
>-|TRBJ2-3|TRBD1|TRBV29-1
TGCAGCGTCAGGACAGGTGACACAGATACGCAGTATTTT
CSVRTGDTDTQYF
>once|TRBJ1-2|-|TRBV6-5
TGTGCCAGCAGTTACTCCTTTCAGTTTGGCTACACCTTC
CASSYSFQFGYTF
>-|TRBJ1-2|-|TRBV7-9
TGTGCCAGCAGCTCAGTAAATCCAGGGGCCCACGCCTATGGCTACACCTTC
CASSSVNPGAHAYGYTF
>-|TRBJ1-5|-|TRBV15
TGTGCCACCAGCCGAGGACATCGAAGTGGCAATCAGCCCCAGCATTTT
CATSRGHRSGNQPQHF
>-|TRBJ2-1|TRBD2|TRBV5-1
TGCGCCAGCGCGGGCGGGGGGGCCTACAATGAGCAGTTCTTC
CASAGGGAYNEQFF
>-|TRBJ1-2|-|TRBV7-9
TGTGCCAGCAGCTTAAATCTTTATAGCTACACCTTC
CASSLNLYSYTF
>-|TRBJ2-7|-|TRBV7-9
TGTGCCAGCAGCTTAGCCAGAACCTACGAGCAGTACTTC
CASSLARTYEQYF
>many|TRBJ1-2|-|TRBV7-9
TGTGCCAGCAGCTTACCAGGGGAGAACTATGGCTACACCTTC
CASSLPGENYGYTF
>-|TRBJ1-2|-|TRBV9
TGTGCCAGCAGCGTAGGGGCAGGGGCGGATTATGGCTACACCTTC
CASSVGAGADYGYTF
>once|TRBJ2-7|-|TRBV10-3
TGTGCCATCAGTGAGCCCCGGGTCTCCTACGAGCAGTACTTC
CAISEPRVSYEQYF
>-|TRBJ1-1|TRBD1|TRBV10-2
TGCGCCAGCAGGTGGGACAGGGAGACTGAAGCTTTCTTT
CASRWDRETEAFF
>-|TRBJ1-1|-|TRBV29-1
TGCAGCGTCCTCAGGGGCCCCACTGAAGCTTTCTTT
CSVLRGPTEAFF
>-|TRBJ2-3|TRBD2|TRBV5-4
TGTGCCAGCAGCTTGAGGCTAGCGGGGGGAAGAGATACGCAGTATTTT
CASSLRLAGGRDTQYF
>-|TRBJ2-1|-|TRBV30
TGTGCCTGGGGTACCGGGGTCCTCGGTGAGCAGTTCTTC
CAWGTGVLGEQFF
>-|TRBJ1-1|-|TRBV4-2
TGTGCCAGCAGCCAACTAAGACACTCCGGTGAAGCTTTCTTT
CASSQLRHSGEAFF
>-|TRBJ2-7|-|TRBV9
TGTGCCAGCAGCGTAGGCAGGGTGAACCACGAGCAGTACTTC
CASSVGRVNHEQYF
>once|TRBJ2-7|TRBD1|TRBV15
TGTGCCACCAGCAGAGACAGGGGGTACGAGCAGTACTTC
CATSRDRGYEQYF
>-|TRBJ1-1|-|TRBV25-1
TGTGCCAGCGTAGGACTGTATGAAGCTTTCTTT
CASVGLYEAFF
>-|TRBJ1-2|-|TRBV25-1
TGTGCCAGCAGTGAATGGAGTCAGGGTTATGGCTACACCTTC
CASSEWSQGYGYTF
>-|TRBJ1-1|-|TRBV4-3
TGCGCCAGCAGCCAAGATCCGGGGTTGAACACTGAAGCTTTCTTT
CASSQDPGLNTEAFF
>-|TRBJ1-1|-|TRBV5-1
TGCGCCAGCAGCTTGGAGCCGAACGGTGAAGCTTTCTTT
CASSLEPNGEAFF
>-|TRBJ2-1|-|TRBV27
TGTGCCAGCAGTTTATACAGGTTCGGTGAGCAGTTCTTC
CASSLYRFGEQFF
>-|TRBJ2-5|TRBD2|TRBV7-7
TGTGCCAGCAGCTTAGGGGTCCGCGGGGGGGCGGAGACCCAGTACTTC
CASSLGVRGGAETQYF
>-|TRBJ2-5|TRBD1|TRBV7-9
TGTGCCAGCAGCCCGACAGGGGGGGCCGGTGAGACCCAGTACTTC
CASSPTGGAGETQYF
>once|TRBJ2-3|TRBD1|TRBV5-6
TGTGCCAGCAGCTTGGGCGGGACAGGGGGGCAGTATTTT
CASSLGGTGGQYF
>-|TRBJ2-1|TRBD2|TRBV5-1
TGCGCCAGCAGCTTGGCCCCAGCGGGGAGAAACAATGAGCAGTTCTTC
CASSLAPAGRNNEQFF
>-|TRBJ2-1|TRBD1|TRBV6-5
TGTGCCAGCACCGGGGCGACAGGGATGAATGAGCAGTTCTTC
CASTGATGMNEQFF
>-|TRBJ2-2|-|TRBV2
TGTGCCAGTTGGGCAGGGGCGACCGGGGAGCTGTTTTTT
CASWAGATGELFF
>-|TRBJ1-2|TRBD1|TRBV18
TGTGCCAGCTCACCCGCCACAGGGGGCTACGGCTACACCTTC
CASSPATGGYGYTF
>-|TRBJ1-6|TRBD1|TRBV5-1
TGCGCCAGCAGCTTGGCGGGACAGGGTGATAATTCACCCCTCCACTTT
CASSLAGQGDNSPLHF
>-|TRBJ1-3|-|TRBV2
TGTGCCAGCAGTGAGATCGGTGGAAACACCATATATTTT
CASSEIGGNTIYF
>-|TRBJ1-2|-|TRBV10-3
TGTGCCATCAGTGAGTGGGGGCGCGACTATGGCTACACCTTC
CAISEWGRDYGYTF
>-|TRBJ2-5|TRBD2|TRBV15
TGTGCCACCAGCAGCCCTGAGGGACTAGCGGGGGGGCCACAGACCCAGTACTTC
CATSSPEGLAGGPQTQYF
>-|TRBJ2-3|-|TRBV6-1
TGTGCCAGCAGTGAAGCATTCGGGTCAGATACGCAGTATTTT
CASSEAFGSDTQYF
>-|TRBJ1-5|-|TRBV6-1
TGTGCCAGCAGTGACAGGTGGGATCAGCCCCAGCATTTT
CASSDRWDQPQHF
>-|TRBJ1-1|TRBD1|TRBV14
TGTGCCAGCAGGAGGACCGGGACAGGGGCTGAAGCTTTCTTT
CASRRTGTGAEAFF
>-|TRBJ2-1|TRBD1|TRBV5-1
TGCGCCAGCAGCTTGGTACCCGACAGGGAAAGGGACAATGAGCAGTTCTTC
CASSLVPDRERDNEQFF
>-|TRBJ1-2|TRBD1|TRBV5-1
TGCGCCAGCAGCACCATACCAGGACAGGTTGATGGCTACACCTTC
CASSTIPGQVDGYTF
>-|TRBJ2-1|-|TRBV11-3
TGTGCCAGCAGCAACCGCGATGGGGCCGGCGAGCAGTTCTTC
CASSNRDGAGEQFF
>-|TRBJ2-1|TRBD2|TRBV3-1/TRBV3-2
TGTGCCAGCAGCCAAGAGGTGGCGGGGGGGCTCAATGAGCAGTTCTTC
CASSQEVAGGLNEQFF
>-|TRBJ1-2|TRBD1|TRBV6-4
TGTGCCATCCAACTGGTGGGACAGGGCGCCTATGGCTACACCTTC
CAIQLVGQGAYGYTF
>-|TRBJ1-6|-|TRBV28
TGTGCCAGCAGTACCAAGGAGTGGGGCTCACCCCTCCACTTT
CASSTKEWGSPLHF
>few|TRBJ1-2|-|TRBV6-1
TGTGCCAGCAGTGAATTACGGGGGATCTGGAATGGCTACACCTTC
CASSELRGIWNGYTF
>-|TRBJ2-3|-|TRBV10-1
TGCGCCAGCAGCTCTATGTTACCCACAGATACGCAGTATTTT
CASSSMLPTDTQYF
>-|TRBJ2-6|TRBD1|TRBV19
TGTGCCAGTAGTACAACAGGGGCTGGGGCCAACGTCCTGACTTTC
CASSTTGAGANVLTF
>-|TRBJ2-7|-|TRBV6-1
TGTGCCAGCAGTGAAAGGGACACTCCTCTCTACGAGCAGTACTTC
CASSERDTPLYEQYF
>-|TRBJ1-1|-|TRBV29-1
TGCAGCGTTAAGCCTTTCACTGAAGCTTTCTTT
CSVKPFTEAFF
>-|TRBJ1-2|-|TRBV12-3/TRBV12-4
TGTGCCAGCACTACATGGGGGGATGGCTACACCTTC
CASTTWGDGYTF
>once|TRBJ1-5|TRBD1|TRBV19
TGTGCCAGTACAGACAGGGCATATAGCAATCAGCCCCAGCATTTT
CASTDRAYSNQPQHF
>-|TRBJ1-1|-|TRBV12-3/TRBV12-4
TGTGCCAGCAGTTTGAGGGGAGGGACTTTCTTT
CASSLRGGTFF
>-|TRBJ1-4|-|TRBV5-8
TGTGCCAGCAGATTAAGGGGAACTAATGAAAAACTGTTTTTT
CASRLRGTNEKLFF
>-|TRBJ2-7|-|TRBV11-2
TGTGCCAGCAGGGGAGACTCCTACGAGCAGTACTTC
CASRGDSYEQYF